The clone carrying this T cell receptor beta chain was found many times. Its specificity is unknown. TCRdb itself ran the multiplex PCR reads through MiXCR, one entry per CDR3 protein. Seen here are 150,000 to 250,000 distinct CDR3 sequences, about 32% observed once, and the top ten hold around 4.4%. This sample is part of a study of breast tumors, draining lymph nodes, adjacent tissues. Findings of the study overall: Tumor repertoires ranked between lymph nodes and nontumor tissue in diversity, with V and J gene preferences. Compared with basal-like, luminal-like tumors shared significantly more repertoire with nontumor tissue. Most tumor T cells seemingly derive from lymph node, then expand in tumor.

Samples came from axillary lymph nodes draining the breast cancer. CDR3 length: 15 residues. Per the germline V gene, CDR1 is SGHRS and CDR2 is YFSETQ. The germline V and J ends were trimmed by 7 bases and 5 bases, with 21 bases remaining between them. Sequenced input: axillary lymph node tissue. The gene calls are TRBV5-1 and TRBJ2-5, with a tentative D call TRBD2 (6 bases). The sequence was collected from a female donor with breast cancer. Some clones in this sample may be carry-over from other donors' samples. CDR3 nucleotides: TGCGCCAGCGGGTTCGGAGGGGACCCCCACGAGACCCAGTACTTC. Protein product: CASGFGGDPHETQYF.